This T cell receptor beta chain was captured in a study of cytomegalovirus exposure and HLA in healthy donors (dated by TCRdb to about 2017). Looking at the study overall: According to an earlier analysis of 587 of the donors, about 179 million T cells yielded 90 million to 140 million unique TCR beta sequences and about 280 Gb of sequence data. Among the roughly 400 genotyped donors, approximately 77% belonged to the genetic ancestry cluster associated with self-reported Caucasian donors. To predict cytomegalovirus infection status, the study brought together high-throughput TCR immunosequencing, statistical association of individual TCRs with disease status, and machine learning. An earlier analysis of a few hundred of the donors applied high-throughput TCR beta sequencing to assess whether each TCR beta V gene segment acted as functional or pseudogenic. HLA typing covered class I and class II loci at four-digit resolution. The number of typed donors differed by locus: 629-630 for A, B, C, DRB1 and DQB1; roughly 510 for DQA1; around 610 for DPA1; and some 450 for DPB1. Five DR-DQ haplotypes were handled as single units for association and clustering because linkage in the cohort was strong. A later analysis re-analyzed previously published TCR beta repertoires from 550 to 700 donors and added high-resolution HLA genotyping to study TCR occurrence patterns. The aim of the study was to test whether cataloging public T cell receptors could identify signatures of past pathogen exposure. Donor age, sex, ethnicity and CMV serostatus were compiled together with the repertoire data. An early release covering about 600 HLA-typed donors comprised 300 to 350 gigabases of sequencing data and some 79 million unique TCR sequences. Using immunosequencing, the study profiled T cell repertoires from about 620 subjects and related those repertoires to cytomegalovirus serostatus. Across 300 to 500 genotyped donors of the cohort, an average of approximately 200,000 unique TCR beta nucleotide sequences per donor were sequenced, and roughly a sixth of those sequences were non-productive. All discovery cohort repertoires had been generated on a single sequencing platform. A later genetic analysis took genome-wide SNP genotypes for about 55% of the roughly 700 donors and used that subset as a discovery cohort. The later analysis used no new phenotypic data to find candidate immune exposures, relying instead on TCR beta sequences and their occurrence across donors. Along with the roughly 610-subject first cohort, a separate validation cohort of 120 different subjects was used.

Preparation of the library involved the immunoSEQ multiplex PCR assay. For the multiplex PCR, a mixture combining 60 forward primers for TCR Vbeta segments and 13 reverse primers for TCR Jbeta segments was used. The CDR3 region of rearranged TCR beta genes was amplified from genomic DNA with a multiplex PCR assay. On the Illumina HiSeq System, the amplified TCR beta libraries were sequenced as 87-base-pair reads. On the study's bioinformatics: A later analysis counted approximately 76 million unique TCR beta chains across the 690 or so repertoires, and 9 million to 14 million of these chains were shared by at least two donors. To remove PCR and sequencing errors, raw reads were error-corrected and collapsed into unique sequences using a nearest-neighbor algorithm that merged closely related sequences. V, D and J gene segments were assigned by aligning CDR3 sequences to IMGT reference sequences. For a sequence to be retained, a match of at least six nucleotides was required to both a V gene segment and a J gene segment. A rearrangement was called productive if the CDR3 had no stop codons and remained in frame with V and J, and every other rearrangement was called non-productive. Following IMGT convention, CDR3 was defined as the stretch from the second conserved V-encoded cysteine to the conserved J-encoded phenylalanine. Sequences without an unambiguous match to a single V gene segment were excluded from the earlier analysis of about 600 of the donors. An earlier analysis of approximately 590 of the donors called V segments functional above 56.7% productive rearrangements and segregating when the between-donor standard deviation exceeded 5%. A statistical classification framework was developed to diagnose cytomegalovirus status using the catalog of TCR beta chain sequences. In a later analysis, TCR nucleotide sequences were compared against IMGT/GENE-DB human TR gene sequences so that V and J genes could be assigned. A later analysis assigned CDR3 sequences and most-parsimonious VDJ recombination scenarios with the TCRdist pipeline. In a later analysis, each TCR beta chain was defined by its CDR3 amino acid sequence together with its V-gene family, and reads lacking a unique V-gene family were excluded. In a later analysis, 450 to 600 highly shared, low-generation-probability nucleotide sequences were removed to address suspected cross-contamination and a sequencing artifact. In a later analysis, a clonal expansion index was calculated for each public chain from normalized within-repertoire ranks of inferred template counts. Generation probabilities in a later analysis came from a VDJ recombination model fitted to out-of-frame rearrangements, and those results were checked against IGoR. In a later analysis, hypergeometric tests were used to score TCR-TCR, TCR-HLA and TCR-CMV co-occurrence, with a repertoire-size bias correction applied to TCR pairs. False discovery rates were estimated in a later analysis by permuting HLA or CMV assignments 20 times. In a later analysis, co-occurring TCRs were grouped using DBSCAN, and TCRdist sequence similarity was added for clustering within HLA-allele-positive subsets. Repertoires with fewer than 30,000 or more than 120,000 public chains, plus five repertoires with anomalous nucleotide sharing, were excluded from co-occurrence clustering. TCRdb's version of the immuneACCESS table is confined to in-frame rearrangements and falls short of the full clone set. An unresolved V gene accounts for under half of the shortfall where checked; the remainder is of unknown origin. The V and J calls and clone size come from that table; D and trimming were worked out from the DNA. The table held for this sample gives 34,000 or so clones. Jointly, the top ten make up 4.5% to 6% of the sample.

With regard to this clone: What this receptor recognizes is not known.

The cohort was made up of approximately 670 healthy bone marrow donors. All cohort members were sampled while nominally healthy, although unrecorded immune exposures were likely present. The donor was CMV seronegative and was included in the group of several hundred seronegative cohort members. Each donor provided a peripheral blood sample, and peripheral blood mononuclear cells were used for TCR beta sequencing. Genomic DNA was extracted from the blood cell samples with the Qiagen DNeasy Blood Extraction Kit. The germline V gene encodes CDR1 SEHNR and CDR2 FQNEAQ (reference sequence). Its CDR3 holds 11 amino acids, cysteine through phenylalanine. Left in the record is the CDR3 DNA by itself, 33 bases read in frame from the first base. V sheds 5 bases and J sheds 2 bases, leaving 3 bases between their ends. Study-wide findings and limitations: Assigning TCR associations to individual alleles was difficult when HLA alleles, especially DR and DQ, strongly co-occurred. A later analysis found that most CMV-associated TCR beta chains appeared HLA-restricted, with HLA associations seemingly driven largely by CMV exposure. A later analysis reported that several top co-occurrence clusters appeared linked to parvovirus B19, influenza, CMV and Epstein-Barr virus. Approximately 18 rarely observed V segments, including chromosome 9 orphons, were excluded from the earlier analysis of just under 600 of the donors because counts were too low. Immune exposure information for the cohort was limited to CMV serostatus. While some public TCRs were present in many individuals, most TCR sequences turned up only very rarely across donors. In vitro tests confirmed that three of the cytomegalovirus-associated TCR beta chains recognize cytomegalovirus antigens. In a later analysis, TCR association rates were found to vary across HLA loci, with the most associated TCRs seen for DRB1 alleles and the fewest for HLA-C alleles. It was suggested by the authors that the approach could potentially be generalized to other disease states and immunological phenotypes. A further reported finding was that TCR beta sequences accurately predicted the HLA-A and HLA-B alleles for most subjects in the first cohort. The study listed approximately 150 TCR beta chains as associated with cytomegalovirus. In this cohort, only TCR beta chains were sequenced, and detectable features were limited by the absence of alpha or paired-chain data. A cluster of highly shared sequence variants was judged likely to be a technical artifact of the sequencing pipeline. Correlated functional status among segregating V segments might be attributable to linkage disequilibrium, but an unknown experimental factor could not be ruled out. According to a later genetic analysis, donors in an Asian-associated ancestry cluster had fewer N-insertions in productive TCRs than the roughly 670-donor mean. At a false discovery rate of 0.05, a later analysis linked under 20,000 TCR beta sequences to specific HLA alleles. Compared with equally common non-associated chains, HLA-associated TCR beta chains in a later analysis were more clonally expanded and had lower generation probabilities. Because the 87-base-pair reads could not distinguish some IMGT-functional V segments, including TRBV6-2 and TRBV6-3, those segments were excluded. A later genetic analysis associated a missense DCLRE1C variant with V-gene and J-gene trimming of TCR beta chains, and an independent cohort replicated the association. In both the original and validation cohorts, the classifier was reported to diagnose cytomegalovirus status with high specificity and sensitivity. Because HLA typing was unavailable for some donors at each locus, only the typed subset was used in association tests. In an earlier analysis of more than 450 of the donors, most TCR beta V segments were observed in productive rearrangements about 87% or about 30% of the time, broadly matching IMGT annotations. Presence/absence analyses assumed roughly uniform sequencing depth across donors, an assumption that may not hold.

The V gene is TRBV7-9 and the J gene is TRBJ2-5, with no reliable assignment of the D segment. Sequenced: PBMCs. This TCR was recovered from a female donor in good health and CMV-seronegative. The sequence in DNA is TGTGCCAGCAGCCCTCAAGAGACCCAGTACTTC. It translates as CASSPQETQYF.